Below, 9 T cell receptor beta chains from the same sample are listed, as sequenced in a study of blood T cell repertoires in COVID-19 (dated by TCRdb to 2020 to 2022). Libraries were built with the immunoSEQ multiplex PCR assay. The clones in this table, taken by TCRdb from immuneACCESS, are in-frame only. Not every clone is retained; where verified, under half of the shortfall comes from an unresolved V gene, and the cause of the rest is unknown. For this sample there are about 61,000 clones; roughly nine tenths appear just once. 8.6% of the sample is taken by the ten largest. Sample: peripheral blood. All receptors derive from a human donor in a cohort sampled during active COVID-19.

The V gene is TRBV9, the J gene TRBJ1-1; D possibly corresponds to TRBD1 (5 bases). Trimming left V 0 bases short and J 10 bases short, with 10 bases between. The CDR3 has 12 amino acids. Germline V lookup: CDR1 SGDLS, CDR2 YYNGEE. CDR3 in DNA: TGTGCCAGCAGCGTAGATGACAGAGGAGCTTTCTTT. Amino acid sequence: CASSVDDRGAFF.

This chain connects TRBV19 to TRBJ1-5, with 7 bases aligning to TRBD1. This CDR3 is built from 17 residues. Trimming at V came to 3 bases and at J to 0 bases, leaving 8 bases not matched to a gene. In germline, CDR1 is LNHDA, CDR2 SQIVND (reference sequence). In DNA form, the CDR3 reads TGTGCCAGTAGTATCAGATCGACAGGGATTAGCAATCAGCCCCAGCATTTT. This codes for CASSIRSTGISNQPQHF. Supplemented by reference TRBV19 and TRBJ1-5, the full variable domain reads DGGITQSPKYLFRKEGQNVTLSCEQNLNHDAMYWYRQDPGQGLRLIYYSQIVNDFQKGDIAEGYSVSREKKESFPLTVTSAQKNPTAFYLCASSIRSTGISNQPQHFGDGTRLSIL.

The chain recombines TRBV10-3 with TRBJ2-5; D might be TRBD1 (5 bases). The CDR3 spans 13 residues. From germline, CDR1 is ENHRY and CDR2 SYGVKD. V gave up 10 bases and J gave up 5 bases, with 17 bases separating them. In DNA form, the CDR3 reads TGTGCCACTAAAGACAGCCCTGACGAGACCCAGTACTTC. Amino acids: CATKDSPDETQYF.

V is TRBV13 and J is TRBJ1-5; 7 nucleotides agree with TRBD1. Per germline, CDR1 PRHDT and CDR2 FYEKMQ (reference sequence). The CDR3 extends over 13 amino acids. Germline trimming cut 4 bases from V and 6 bases from J; bases unmatched to any gene: 3. The CDR3 DNA reads TGTGCCAGCAGCTCAGGGGGACTTCAGCCCCAGCATTTT. It translates to CASSSGGLQPQHF.

V and J are TRBV21-1 and TRBJ2-7; the D call in the table, TRBD2, was not verified against the DNA. TRBV21-1 is a known pseudogene. This CDR3 has 17 amino acids. CDR3 protein: CASSPSGRPPVYYEQYF. For the CDR3, the DNA is TGTGCCAGCAGCCCTAGCGGGAGGCCTCCAGTGTATTACGAGCAGTACTTC.

The genes are TRBV15 and TRBJ2-5; D not resolved. Trimming cost V 0 bases and J 4 bases, with 6 bases left between them. Germline V gene lookup returns CDR1 LNHNV and CDR2 YYDKDF (reference sequence). CDR3 size: 13 residues. This CDR3 reads CATSRDLGETQYF. CDR3 coding DNA: TGTGCCACCAGCAGAGACCTAGGAGAGACCCAGTACTTC.

This sequence joins TRBV6-2 or TRBV6-3 and TRBJ2-3; 11 bases map to TRBD2. Germline V gives CDR1 MNHEY, CDR2 SVGEGT. The CDR3 runs to 16 residues. Trimming removed 4 bases from V and 3 bases from J; junction bases left unmatched: 6. Here the CDR3 reads CASSSLAGGRTDTQYF. CDR3 coding DNA: TGTGCCAGCAGTTCTCTAGCGGGGGGCCGGACAGATACGCAGTATTTT.

This chain uses TRBV6-5 with TRBJ2-3; D possibly corresponds to TRBD2 (5 bases). Germline CDR1 reads MNHEY; CDR2 reads SVGAGI. This CDR3 is 15 amino acids long. Trimming removed 2 bases from V and 0 bases from J, with 9 bases in between. The CDR3 sequence is CASSYRGPSTDTQYF. Written as DNA, the CDR3 is TGTGCCAGCAGTTACCGCGGGCCTAGCACAGATACGCAGTATTTT.

This clone was seen a handful of times. V gene TRBV5-1 combines with J gene TRBJ1-5; 7 nucleotides agree with TRBD1. The CDR3 contains 14 residues. J was trimmed by 5 bases and V by 1 base; bases with no gene match: 3. Germline CDR1 SGHRS, CDR2 YFSETQ. The CDR3 reads CASSLRGGDQPQHF. CDR3 DNA: TGCGCCAGCAGCTTGAGAGGGGGCGATCAGCCCCAGCATTTT.